This TCR beta chain was captured by sequencing in a study of blood T cells in healthy people across ages. A second about 7 to 12 cycle PCR used barcoded and J-beta primers. TCRdb re-derived calls from the 5' RACE reads in MiXCR, one entry per CDR3 protein. The sample lists around 1,600,000 distinct CDR3 sequences; approximately 39% were seen once. In its sample, this clonotype was seen many times. The germline CDR1 and CDR2 sequences are SGHTA and FQGNSA. Trimming removed 5 bases at V and 2 bases at J, with 12 bases between. The CDR3 sequence is 14 residues long. The gene calls are TRBV7-2 and TRBJ1-2; D call uncertain. This clonotype originated in a woman between 18 and 29 years old in good health. The sequenced sample consisted of blood. As DNA, the CDR3 is TGTGCCAGCAGCCCCTCGATGTCAAACTATGGCTACACCTTC. Protein: CASSPSMSNYGYTF.